This TCR beta chain was sequenced in a study of shared clonotypes between healthy human individuals. In its sample, this clone was seen once. The antigen is not known. V lost 1 base to trimming and J lost 0 bases, with 13 bases between them. The CDR3 has 16 amino acids. Germline V gene sequence: CDR1 SGHAT, CDR2 FQNNGV. Data came from immunoSEQ multiplex PCR; TCRdb stores just in-frame clones and leaves some out. Among millions of clones, around 90% were seen once, and the ten largest hold around 0.14%. Whole-study results and caveats: The authors sampled blood alone, and tissue repertoires likely differ.

A CD45RA+ naive subset and a CD45RA-negative memory subset were split from CD4+ cells. Sequencing was performed on naive CD4+ T cells sorted from blood. Subset: CD45RA+ positively selected. The sequence derives from a man aged 18 to 29 in good health. The chain couples TRBV11-2 to TRBJ2-7; D gene unclear. CDR3 region: CASSLAGSRLSYEQYF. In DNA form, the CDR3 reads TGTGCCAGCAGCTTAGCGGGCAGCAGACTCTCCTACGAGCAGTACTTC.